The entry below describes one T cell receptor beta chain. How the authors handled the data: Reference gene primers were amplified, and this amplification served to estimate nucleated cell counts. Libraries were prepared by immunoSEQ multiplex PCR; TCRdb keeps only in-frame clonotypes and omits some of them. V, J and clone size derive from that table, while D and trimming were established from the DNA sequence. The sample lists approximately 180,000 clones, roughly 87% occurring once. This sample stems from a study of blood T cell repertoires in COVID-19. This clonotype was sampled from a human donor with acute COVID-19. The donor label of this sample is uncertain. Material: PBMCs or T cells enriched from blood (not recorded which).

The CDR3 spells CASTSPPAGIGYGYTF. The CDR3 coding sequence is TGTGCCAGCACCAGTCCCCCCGCGGGGATTGGCTATGGCTACACCTTC. V gene TRBV28 combines with J gene TRBJ1-2; D uncertain. The CDR3 length is 16 residues. In germline, CDR1 is MDHEN, CDR2 SYDVKM. V lost 7 bases to trimming and J lost 4 bases, with 22 bases between them.